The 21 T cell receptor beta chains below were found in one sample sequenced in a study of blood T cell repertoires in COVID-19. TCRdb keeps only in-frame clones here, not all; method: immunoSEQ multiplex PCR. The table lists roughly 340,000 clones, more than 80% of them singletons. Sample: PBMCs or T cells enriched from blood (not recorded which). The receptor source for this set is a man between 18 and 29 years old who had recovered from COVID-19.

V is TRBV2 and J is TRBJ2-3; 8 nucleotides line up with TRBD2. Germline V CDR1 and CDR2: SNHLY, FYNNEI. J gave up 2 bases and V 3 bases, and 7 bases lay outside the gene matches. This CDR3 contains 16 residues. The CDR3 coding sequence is TGTGCCAGCAGTGACCGAGCGGGAGTCACCACAGATACGCAGTATTTT. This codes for CASSDRAGVTTDTQYF.

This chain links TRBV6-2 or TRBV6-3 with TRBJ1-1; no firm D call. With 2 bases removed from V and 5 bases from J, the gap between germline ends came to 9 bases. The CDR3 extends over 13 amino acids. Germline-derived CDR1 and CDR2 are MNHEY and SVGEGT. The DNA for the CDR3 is TGTGCCAGCAGTTACGGGAGATCAACTGAAGCTTTCTTT. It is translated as CASSYGRSTEAFF.

The CDR3 nucleotides are TGCGCCAGCGGCCGGGACAGGGAGGCAAACACTGAAGCTTTCTTT. Translated: CASGRDREANTEAFF. The genes are TRBV5-1 and TRBJ1-1, with 9 nucleotides matching TRBD1. Germline trimming cut 7 bases from V and 2 bases from J; bases unmatched to any gene: 9. Germline CDR1 reads SGHRS; CDR2 reads YFSETQ. The CDR3 consists of 15 residues.

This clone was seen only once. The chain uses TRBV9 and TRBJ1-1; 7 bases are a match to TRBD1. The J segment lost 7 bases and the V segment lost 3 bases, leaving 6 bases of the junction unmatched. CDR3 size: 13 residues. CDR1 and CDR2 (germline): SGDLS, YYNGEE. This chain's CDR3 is CASSGDREVEAFF. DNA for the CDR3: TGTGCCAGCAGCGGCGACAGGGAGGTTGAAGCTTTCTTT.

Written as DNA, the CDR3 is TGTGCCAGCAGCCAGCGTCCCGGGACAGGGATGGGCTCTGGAAACACCATATATTTT. Encoded protein: CASSQRPGTGMGSGNTIYF. The chain employs TRBV5-8 and TRBJ1-3; 9 bases align to TRBD1. V lost 4 bases and J lost 0; bases outside the gene matches: 14. CDR1 is SGHTS, CDR2 YDEGEE, per germline. The CDR3 has 19 amino acids.

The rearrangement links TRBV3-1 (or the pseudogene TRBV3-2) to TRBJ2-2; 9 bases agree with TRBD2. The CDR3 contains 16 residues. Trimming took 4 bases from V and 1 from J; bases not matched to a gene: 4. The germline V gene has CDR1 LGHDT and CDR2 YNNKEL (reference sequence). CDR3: CASSPRGRVNTGELFF. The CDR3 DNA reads TGTGCCAGCAGCCCCCGCGGGAGGGTGAACACCGGGGAGCTGTTTTTT.

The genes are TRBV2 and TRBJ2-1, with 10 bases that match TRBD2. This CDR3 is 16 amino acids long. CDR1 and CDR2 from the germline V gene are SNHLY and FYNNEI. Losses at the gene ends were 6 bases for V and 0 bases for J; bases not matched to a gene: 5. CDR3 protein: CASSGAGGDSYNEQFF. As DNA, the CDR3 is TGTGCCAGCAGCGGAGCGGGGGGGGACTCCTACAATGAGCAGTTCTTC.

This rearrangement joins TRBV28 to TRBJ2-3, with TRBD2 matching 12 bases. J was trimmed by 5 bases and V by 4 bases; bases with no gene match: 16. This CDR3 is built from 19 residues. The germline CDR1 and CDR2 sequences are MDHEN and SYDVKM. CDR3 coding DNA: TGTGCCAGCAGTTCTTTTAGACTAGCGGGAGTGCAGTTTAGAGATACGCAGTATTTT. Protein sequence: CASSSFRLAGVQFRDTQYF.

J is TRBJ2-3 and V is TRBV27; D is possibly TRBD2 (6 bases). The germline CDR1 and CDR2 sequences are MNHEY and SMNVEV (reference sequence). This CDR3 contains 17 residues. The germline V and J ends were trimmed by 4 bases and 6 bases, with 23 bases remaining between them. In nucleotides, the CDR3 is TGTGCCAGCAGTTCGTCCCCCCCGGGAGCCGCGGGGGATACGCAGTATTTT. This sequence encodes CASSSSPPGAAGDTQYF.

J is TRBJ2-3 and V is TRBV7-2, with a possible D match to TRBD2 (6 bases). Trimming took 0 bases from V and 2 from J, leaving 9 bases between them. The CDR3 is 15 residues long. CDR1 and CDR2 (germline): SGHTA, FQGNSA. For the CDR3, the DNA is TGTGCCAGCAGCTTAGCTGCGCGGGACACAGATACGCAGTATTTT. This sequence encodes CASSLAARDTDTQYF.

As DNA, the CDR3 is TGTGCCAGCAGCGGACAGGGCCCAGCTAACTATGGCTACACCTTC. Its protein is CASSGQGPANYGYTF. The rearrangement links TRBV28 to TRBJ1-2; 8 bases match TRBD1. Germline CDR1 MDHEN, CDR2 SYDVKM. The CDR3 is 15 amino acids. J gave up 0 bases and V 6 bases, and 6 bases lay outside the gene matches.

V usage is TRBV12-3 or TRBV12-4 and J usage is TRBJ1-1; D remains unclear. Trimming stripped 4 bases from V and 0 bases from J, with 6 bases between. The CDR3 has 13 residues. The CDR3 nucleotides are TGTGCCAGCAGTTCCGCGGTGAACACTGAAGCTTTCTTT. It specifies CASSSAVNTEAFF.

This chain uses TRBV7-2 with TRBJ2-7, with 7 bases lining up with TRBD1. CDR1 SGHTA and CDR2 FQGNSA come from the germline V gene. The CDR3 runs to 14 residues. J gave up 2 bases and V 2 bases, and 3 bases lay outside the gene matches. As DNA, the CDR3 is TGTGCCAGCAGCTTAACCACAGGGGCCTACGAGCAGTACTTC. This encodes CASSLTTGAYEQYF.

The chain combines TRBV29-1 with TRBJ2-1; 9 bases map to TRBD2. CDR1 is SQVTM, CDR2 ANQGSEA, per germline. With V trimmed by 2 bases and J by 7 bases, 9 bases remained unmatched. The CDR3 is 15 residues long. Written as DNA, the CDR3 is TGCAGCGTTGAACGAGGTAGCGGGAGTTTAAATGAGCAGTTCTTC. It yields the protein CSVERGSGSLNEQFF.

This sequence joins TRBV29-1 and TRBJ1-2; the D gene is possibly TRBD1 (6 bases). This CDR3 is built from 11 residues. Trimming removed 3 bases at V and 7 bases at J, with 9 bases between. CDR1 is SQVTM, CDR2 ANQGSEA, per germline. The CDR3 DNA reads TGCAGCGTTGACGGGACAACTGGCTACACCTTC. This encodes CSVDGTTGYTF.

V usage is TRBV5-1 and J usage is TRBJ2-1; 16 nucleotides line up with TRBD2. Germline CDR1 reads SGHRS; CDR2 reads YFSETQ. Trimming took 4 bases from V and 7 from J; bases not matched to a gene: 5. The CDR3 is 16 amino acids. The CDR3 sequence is CASSPGLAGGQNEQFF. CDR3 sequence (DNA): TGCGCCAGCAGCCCGGGACTAGCGGGGGGGCAGAATGAGCAGTTCTTC.

CDR3 DNA: TGCAGCGTTTCCGGGACTATGACCGGGGAGCTGTTTTTT. It is translated as CSVSGTMTGELFF. The chain links TRBV29-1 to TRBJ2-2; 7 nucleotides align to TRBD2. The CDR3 length is 13 residues. The V and J ends lost 5 bases and 5 bases, in that order; junction bases with no gene match: 5. Germline V CDR1 and CDR2: SQVTM, ANQGSEA.

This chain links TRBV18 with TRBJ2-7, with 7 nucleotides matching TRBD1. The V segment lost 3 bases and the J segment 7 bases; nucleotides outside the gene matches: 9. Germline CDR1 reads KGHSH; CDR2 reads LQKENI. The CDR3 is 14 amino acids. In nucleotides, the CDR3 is TGTGCCAGCTCACCTGGGACAGTCTTGGGGGAGCAGTACTTC. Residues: CASSPGTVLGEQYF.

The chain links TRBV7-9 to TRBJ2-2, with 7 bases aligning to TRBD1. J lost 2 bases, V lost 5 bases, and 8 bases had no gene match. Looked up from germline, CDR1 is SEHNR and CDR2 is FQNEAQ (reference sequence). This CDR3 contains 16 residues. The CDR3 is CASSPQGQLNTGELFF. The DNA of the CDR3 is TGTGCCAGCAGCCCCCAGGGACAGCTAAACACCGGGGAGCTGTTTTTT.

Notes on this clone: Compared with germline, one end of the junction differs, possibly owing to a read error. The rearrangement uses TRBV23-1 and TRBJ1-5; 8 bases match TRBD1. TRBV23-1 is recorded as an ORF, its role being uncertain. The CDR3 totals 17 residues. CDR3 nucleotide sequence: TGCGCCACCAGTCAACTCCGGGACAGGACGGGAGATCAGCCCCAGCATTTT. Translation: CATSQLRDRTGDQPQHF.

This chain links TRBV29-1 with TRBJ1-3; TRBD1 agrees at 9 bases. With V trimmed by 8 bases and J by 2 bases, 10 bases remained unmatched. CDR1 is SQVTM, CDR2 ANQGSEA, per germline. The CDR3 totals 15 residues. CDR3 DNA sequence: TGCAGCCCCGGTGGGGACAGGGCTCCTGGAAACACCATATATTTT. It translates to CSPGGDRAPGNTIYF.